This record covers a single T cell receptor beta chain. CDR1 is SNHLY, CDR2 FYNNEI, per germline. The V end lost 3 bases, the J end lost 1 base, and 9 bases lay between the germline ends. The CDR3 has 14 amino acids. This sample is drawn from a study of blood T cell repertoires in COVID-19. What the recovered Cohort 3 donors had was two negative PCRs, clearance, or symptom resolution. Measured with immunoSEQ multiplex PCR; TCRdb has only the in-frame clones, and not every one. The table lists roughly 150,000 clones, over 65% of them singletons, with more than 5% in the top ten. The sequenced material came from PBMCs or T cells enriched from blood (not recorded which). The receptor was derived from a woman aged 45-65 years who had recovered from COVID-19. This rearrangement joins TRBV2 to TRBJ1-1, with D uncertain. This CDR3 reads CASSETQKNTEAFF. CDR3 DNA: TGTGCCAGCAGTGAGACACAGAAGAACACTGAAGCTTTCTTT.